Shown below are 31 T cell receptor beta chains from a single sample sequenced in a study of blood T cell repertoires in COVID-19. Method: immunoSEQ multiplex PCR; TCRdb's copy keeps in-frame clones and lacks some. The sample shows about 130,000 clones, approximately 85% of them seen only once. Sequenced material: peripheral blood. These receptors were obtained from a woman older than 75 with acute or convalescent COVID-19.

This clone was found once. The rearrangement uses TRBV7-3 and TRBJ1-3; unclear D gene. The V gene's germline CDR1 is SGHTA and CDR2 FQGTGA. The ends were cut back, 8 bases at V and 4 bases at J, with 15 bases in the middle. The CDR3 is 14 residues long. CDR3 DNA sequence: TGTGCCAGCTCGGAGAGCGGTCCGGGAAACACCATATATTTT. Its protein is CASSESGPGNTIYF.

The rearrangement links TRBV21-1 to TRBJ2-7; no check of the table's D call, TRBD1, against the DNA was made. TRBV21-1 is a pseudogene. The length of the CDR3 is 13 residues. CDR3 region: CASPPGRGYEQYF. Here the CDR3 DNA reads TGTGCCAGCCCCCCCGGCAGGGGCTACGAGCAGTACTTC.

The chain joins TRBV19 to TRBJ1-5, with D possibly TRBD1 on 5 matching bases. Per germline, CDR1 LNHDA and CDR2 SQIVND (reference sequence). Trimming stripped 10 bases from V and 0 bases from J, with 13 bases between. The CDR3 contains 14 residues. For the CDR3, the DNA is TGTGCCAACTATAAAGGGGATAGCAATCAGCCCCAGCATTTT. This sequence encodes CANYKGDSNQPQHF.

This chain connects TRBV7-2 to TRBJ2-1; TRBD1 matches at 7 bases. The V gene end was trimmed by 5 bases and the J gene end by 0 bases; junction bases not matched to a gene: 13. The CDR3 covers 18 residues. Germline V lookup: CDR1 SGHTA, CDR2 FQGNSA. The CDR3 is CASSPGTAASSSYNEQFF. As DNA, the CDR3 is TGTGCCAGCAGCCCCGGGACAGCAGCTTCGAGCTCCTACAATGAGCAGTTCTTC.

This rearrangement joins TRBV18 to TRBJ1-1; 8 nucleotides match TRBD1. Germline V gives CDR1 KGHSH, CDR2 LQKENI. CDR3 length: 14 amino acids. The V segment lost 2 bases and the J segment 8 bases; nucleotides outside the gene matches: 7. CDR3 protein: CASSPVQGDLEAFF. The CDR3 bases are TGTGCCAGCTCACCAGTACAGGGGGACTTAGAAGCTTTCTTT.

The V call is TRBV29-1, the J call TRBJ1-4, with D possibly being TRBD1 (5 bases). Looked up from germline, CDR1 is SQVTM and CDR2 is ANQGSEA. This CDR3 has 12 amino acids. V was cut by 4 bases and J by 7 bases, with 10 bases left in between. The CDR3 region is CSVGGGGEKLFF. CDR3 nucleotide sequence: TGCAGCGTTGGCGGGGGAGGTGAAAAACTGTTTTTT.

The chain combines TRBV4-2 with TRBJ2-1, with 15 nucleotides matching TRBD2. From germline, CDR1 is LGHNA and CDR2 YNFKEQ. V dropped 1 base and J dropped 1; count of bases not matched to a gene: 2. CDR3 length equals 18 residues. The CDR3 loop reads CASSQGTSGGDSYNEQFF. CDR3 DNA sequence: TGTGCCAGCAGCCAAGGGACTAGCGGGGGGGATTCCTACAATGAGCAGTTCTTC.

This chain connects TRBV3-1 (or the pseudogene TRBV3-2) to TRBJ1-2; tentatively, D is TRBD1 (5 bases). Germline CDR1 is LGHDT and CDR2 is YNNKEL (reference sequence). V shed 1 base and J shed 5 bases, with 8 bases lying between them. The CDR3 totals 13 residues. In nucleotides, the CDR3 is TGTGCCAGCAGCCAAGTTCAGGGATATGGCTACACCTTC. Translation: CASSQVQGYGYTF.

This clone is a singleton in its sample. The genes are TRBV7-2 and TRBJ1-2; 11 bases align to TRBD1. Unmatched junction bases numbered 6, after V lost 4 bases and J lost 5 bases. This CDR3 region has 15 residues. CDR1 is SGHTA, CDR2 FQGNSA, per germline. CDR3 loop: CASSSRTGGLYGYTF. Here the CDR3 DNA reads TGTGCCAGCAGCTCCCGGACAGGGGGCTTATATGGCTACACCTTC. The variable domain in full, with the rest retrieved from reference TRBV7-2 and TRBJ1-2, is GAGVSQSPSNKVTEKGKDVELRCDPISGHTALYWYRQSLGQGLEFLIYFQGNSAPDKSGLPSDRFSAERTGGSVSTLTIQRTQQEDSAVYLCASSSRTGGLYGYTFGSGTRLTVV.

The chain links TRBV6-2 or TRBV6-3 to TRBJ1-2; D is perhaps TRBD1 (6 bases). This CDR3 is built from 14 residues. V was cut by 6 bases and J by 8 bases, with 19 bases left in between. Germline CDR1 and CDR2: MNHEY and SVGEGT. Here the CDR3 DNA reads TGTGCCAGCAGCCCCGCCGGGGGGGCGCCCGGCTACACCTTC. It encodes CASSPAGGAPGYTF.

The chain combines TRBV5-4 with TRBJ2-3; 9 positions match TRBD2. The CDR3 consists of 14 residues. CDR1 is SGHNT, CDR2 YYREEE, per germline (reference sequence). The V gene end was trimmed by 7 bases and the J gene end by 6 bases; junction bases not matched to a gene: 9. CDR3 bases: TGTGCCAGCTCTATAGCGGGGGCCGGGGATACGCAGTATTTT. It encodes CASSIAGAGDTQYF.

This chain's CDR3 is CASSLKGGRGYTF. DNA for the CDR3: TGTGCCAGCAGCTTAAAGGGGGGGCGAGGCTACACCTTC. The chain couples TRBV7-3 to TRBJ1-2, with TRBD1 as a possible D gene (6 bases). The ends were cut back, 1 base at V and 8 bases at J, with 11 bases in the middle. The V gene's germline CDR1 is SGHTA and CDR2 FQGTGA. This CDR3 contains 13 residues. The full variable domain, its missing parts supplied by reference TRBV7-3 and TRBJ1-2, is GAGVSQTPSNKVTEKGKYVELRCDPISGHTALYWYRQSLGQGPEFLIYFQGTGAADDSGLPNDRFFAVRPEGSVSTLKIQRTERGDSAVYLCASSLKGGRGYTFGSGTRLTVV.

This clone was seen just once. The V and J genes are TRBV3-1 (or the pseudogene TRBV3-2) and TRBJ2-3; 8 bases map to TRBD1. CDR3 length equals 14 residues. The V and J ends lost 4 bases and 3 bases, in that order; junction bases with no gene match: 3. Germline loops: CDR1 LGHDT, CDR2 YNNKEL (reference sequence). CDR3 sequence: CASSRGQGTDTQYF. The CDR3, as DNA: TGTGCCAGCAGCCGAGGACAGGGTACAGATACGCAGTATTTT.

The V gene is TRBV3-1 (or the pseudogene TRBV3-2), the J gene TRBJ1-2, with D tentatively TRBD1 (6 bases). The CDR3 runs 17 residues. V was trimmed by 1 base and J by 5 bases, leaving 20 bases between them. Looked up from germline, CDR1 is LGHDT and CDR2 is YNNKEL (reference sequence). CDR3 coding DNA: TGTGCCAGCAGCCAAGTTAGGGACACCCTCCAACATTATGGCTACACCTTC. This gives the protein CASSQVRDTLQHYGYTF.

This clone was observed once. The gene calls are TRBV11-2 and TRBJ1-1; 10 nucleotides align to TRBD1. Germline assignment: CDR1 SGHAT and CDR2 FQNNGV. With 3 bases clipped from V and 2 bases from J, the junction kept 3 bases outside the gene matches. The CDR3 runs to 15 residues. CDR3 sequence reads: CASSFTTGGNTEAFF. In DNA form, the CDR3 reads TGTGCCAGCAGCTTCACGACAGGGGGCAACACTGAAGCTTTCTTT.

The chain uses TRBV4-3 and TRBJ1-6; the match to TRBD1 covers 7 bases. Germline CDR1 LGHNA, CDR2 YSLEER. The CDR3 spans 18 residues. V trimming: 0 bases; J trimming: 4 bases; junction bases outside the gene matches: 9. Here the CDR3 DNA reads TGCGCCAGCAGCCAAGATGATGGTGCCAGGGGGTATAATTCACCCCTCCACTTT. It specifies CASSQDDGARGYNSPLHF.

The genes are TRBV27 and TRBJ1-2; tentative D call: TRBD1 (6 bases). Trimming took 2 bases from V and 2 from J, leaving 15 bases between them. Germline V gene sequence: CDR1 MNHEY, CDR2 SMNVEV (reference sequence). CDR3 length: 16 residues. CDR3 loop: CASSLLSGAGNYGYTF. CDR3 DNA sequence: TGTGCCAGCAGTTTACTTTCAGGGGCCGGGAACTATGGCTACACCTTC.

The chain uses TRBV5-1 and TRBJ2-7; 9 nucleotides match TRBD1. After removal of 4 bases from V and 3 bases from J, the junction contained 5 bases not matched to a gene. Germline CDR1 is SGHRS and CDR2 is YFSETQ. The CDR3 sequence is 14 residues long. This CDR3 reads CASSPDRGGYEQYF. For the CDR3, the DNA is TGCGCCAGCAGCCCGGACAGGGGCGGCTACGAGCAGTACTTC.

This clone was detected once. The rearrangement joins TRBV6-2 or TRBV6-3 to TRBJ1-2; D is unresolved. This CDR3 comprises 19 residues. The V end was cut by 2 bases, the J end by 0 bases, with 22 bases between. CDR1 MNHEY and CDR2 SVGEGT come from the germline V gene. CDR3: CASSYQAGRRRITNYGYTF. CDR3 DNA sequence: TGTGCCAGCAGTTACCAAGCCGGGAGACGGCGAATTACTAACTATGGCTACACCTTC.

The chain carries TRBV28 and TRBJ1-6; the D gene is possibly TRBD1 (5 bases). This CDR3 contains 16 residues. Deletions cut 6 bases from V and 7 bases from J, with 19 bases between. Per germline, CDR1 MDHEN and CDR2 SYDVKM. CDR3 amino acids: CASSGTGWGGNSPLHF. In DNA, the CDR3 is TGTGCCAGCAGCGGAACGGGCTGGGGGGGAAATTCACCCCTCCACTTT. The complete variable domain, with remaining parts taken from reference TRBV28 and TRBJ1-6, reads DVKVTQSSRYLVKRTGEKVFLECVQDMDHENMFWYRQDPGLGLRLIYFSYDVKMKEKGDIPEGYSVSREKKERFSLILESASTNQTSMYLCASSGTGWGGNSPLHFGNGTRLTVT.

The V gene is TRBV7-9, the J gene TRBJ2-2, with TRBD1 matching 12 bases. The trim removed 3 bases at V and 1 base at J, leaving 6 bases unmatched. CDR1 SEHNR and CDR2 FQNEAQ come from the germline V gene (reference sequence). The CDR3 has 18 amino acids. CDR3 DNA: TGTGCCAGCAGCTTCCGGGACAGGGGGCGGGGGAACACCGGGGAGCTGTTTTTT. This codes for CASSFRDRGRGNTGELFF.

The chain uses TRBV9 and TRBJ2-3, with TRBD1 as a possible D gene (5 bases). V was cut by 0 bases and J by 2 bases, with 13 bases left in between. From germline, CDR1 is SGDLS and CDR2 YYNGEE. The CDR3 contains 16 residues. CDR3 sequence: CASSVGPPGPTDTQYF. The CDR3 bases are TGTGCCAGCAGCGTAGGGCCCCCAGGGCCCACAGATACGCAGTATTTT.

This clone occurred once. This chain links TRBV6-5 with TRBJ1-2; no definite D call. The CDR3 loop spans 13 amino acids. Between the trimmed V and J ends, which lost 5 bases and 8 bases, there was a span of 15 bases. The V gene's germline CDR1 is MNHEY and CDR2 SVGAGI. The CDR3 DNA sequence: TGTGCCAGCAGTCGACTCTGGGTAGGAGGCTACACCTTC. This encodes CASSRLWVGGYTF.

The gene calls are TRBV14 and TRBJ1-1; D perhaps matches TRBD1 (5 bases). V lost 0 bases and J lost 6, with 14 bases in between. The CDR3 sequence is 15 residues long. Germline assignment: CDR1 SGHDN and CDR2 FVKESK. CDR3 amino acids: CASSQDSRASAEAFF. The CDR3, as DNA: TGTGCCAGCAGCCAAGACTCCAGGGCGTCGGCTGAAGCTTTCTTT.

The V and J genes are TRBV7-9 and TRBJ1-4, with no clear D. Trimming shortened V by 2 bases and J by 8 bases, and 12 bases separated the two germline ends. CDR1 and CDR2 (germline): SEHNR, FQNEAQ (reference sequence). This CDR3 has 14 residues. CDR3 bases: TGTGCCAGCAGCTTACTTACAGAATACGAAAAACTGTTTTTT. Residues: CASSLLTEYEKLFF.

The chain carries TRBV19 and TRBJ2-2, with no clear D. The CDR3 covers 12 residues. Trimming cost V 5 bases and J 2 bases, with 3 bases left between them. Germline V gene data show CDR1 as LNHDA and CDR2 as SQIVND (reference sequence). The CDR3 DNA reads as TGTGCCAGTAGTCGTAACACCGGGGAGCTGTTTTTT. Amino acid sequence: CASSRNTGELFF.

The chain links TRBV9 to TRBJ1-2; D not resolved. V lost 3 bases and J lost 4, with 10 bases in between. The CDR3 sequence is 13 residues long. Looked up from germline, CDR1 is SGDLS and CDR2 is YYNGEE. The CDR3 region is CASSGALSYGYTF. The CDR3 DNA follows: TGTGCCAGCAGCGGTGCGCTTAGCTATGGCTACACCTTC.

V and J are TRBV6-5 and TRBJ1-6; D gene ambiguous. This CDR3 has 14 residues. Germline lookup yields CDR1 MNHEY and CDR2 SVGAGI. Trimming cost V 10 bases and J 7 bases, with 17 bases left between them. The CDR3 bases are TGTGCCATCTCCCGAGGGCAGGACAATTCACCCCTCCACTTT. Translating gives CAISRGQDNSPLHF.

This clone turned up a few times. CDR3: CASRTSYGYTF. The CDR3 bases are TGTGCCAGCAGAACTTCCTATGGCTACACCTTC. The chain is built from TRBV28 and TRBJ1-2; D is unclear. The CDR3 consists of 11 residues. The V end lost 6 bases, the J end lost 4 bases, and 6 bases lay between the germline ends. The germline V gene encodes CDR1 MDHEN and CDR2 SYDVKM.

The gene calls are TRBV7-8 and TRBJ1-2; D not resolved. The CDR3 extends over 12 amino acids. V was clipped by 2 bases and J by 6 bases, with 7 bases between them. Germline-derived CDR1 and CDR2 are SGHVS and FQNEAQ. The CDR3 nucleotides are TGTGCCAGCAGCTTACAGAGGGATGGCTACACCTTC. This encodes CASSLQRDGYTF.

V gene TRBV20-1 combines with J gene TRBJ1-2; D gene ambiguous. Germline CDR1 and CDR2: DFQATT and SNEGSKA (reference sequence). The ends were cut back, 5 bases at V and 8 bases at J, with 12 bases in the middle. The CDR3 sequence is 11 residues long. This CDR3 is CSASLRGGYTF. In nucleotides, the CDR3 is TGCAGTGCTTCTCTAAGAGGCGGCTACACCTTC.